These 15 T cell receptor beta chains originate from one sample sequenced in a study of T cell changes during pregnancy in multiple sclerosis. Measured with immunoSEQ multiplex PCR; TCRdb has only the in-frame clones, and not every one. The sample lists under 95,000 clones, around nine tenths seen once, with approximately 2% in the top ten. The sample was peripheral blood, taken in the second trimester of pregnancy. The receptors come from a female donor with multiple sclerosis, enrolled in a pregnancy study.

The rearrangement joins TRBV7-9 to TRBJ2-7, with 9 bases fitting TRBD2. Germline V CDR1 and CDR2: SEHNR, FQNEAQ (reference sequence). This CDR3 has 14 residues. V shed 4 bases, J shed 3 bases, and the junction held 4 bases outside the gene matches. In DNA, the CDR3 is TGTGCCAGCAGCTCCCCTAGCGGGATCTACGAGCAGTACTTC. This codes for CASSSPSGIYEQYF.

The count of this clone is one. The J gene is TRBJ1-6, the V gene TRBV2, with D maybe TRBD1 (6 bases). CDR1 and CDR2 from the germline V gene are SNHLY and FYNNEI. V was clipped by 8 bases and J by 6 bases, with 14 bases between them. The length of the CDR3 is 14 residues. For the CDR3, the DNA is TGTGCCAGCCTGCTGTTGGACAGTAATTCACCCCTCCACTTT. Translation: CASLLLDSNSPLHF.

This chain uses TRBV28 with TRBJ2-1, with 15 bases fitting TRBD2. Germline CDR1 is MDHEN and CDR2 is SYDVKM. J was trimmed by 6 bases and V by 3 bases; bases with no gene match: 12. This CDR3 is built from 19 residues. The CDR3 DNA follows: TGTGCCAGCAGTTTGTGGACTAGCGGGAGGGCCCTCGGGGGCAATGAGCAGTTCTTC. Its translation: CASSLWTSGRALGGNEQFF.

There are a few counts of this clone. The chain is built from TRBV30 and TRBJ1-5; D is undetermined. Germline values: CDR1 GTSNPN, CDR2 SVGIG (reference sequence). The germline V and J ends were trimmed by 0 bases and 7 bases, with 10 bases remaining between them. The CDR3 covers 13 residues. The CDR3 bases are TGTGCCTGGAGTGTACGGGGAGCCCAGCCCCAGCATTTT. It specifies CAWSVRGAQPQHF.

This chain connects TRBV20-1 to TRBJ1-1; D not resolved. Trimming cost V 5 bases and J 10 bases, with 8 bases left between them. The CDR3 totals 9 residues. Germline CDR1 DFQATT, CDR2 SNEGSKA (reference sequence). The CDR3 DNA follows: TGCAGTGCTGCTGAGGGAGCTTTCTTT. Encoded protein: CSAAEGAFF.

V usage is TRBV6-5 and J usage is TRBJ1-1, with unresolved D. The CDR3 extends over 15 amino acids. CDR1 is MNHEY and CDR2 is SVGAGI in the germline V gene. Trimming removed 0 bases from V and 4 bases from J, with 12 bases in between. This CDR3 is CASSYSIRGFTEAFF. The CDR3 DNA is TGTGCCAGCAGTTACTCGATTCGGGGTTTCACTGAAGCTTTCTTT.

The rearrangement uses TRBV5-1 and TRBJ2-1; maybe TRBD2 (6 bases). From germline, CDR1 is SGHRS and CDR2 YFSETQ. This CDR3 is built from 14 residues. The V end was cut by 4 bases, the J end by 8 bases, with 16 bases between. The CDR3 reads CASSLRGLRDEQFF. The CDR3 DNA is TGCGCCAGCAGCCTGAGGGGACTGAGGGATGAGCAGTTCTTC. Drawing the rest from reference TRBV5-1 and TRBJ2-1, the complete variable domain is KAGVTQTPRYLIKTRGQQVTLSCSPISGHRSVSWYQQTPGQGLQFLFEYFSETQRNKGNFPGRFSGRQFSNSRSEMNVSTLELGDSALYLCASSLRGLRDEQFFGPGTRLTVL.

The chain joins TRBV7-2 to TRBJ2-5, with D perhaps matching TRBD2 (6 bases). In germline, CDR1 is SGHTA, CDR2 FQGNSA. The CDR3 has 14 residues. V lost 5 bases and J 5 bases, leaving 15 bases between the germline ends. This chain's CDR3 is CASSPSGGRETQYF. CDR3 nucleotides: TGTGCCAGCAGCCCATCCGGGGGAAGGGAGACCCAGTACTTC.

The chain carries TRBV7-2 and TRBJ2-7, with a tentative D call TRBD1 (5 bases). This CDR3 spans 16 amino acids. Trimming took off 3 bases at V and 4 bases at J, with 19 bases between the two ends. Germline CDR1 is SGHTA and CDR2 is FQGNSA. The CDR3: CASSFGMMQGGYEQYF. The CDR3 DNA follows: TGTGCCAGCAGCTTTGGAATGATGCAGGGCGGTTACGAGCAGTACTTC.

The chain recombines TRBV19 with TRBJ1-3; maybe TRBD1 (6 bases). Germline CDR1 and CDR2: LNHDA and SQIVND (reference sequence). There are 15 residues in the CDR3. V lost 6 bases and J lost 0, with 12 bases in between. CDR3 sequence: CASSEDRFSGNTIYF. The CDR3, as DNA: TGTGCCAGTAGCGAAGACAGGTTCTCTGGAAACACCATATATTTT.

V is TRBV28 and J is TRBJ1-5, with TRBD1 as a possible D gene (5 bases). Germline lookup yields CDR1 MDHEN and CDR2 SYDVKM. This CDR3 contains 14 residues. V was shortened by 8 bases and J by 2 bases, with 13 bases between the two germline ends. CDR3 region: CASVGGDGNQPQHF. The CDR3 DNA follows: TGTGCCAGCGTGGGGGGTGATGGCAATCAGCCCCAGCATTTT. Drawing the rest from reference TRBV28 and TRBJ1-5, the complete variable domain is DVKVTQSSRYLVKRTGEKVFLECVQDMDHENMFWYRQDPGLGLRLIYFSYDVKMKEKGDIPEGYSVSREKKERFSLILESASTNQTSMYLCASVGGDGNQPQHFGDGTRLSIL.

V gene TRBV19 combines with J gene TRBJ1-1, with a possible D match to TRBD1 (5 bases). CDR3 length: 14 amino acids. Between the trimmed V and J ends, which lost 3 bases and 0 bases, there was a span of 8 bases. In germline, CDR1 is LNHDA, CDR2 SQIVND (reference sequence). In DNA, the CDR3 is TGTGCCAGTAGTATCGGGGGACTGAACACTGAAGCTTTCTTT. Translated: CASSIGGLNTEAFF.

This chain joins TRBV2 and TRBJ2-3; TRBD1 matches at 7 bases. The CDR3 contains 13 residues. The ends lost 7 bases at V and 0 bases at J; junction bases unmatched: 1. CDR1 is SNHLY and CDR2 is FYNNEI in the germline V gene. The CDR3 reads CASMGQSTDTQYF. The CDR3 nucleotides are TGTGCCAGCATGGGACAGAGCACAGATACGCAGTATTTT.

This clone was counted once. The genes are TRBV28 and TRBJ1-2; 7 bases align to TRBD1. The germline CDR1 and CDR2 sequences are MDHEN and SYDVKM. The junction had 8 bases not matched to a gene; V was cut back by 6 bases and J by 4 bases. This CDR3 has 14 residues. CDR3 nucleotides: TGTGCCAGCAGAGACGAAGGACAGGTCTATGGCTACACCTTC. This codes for CASRDEGQVYGYTF.

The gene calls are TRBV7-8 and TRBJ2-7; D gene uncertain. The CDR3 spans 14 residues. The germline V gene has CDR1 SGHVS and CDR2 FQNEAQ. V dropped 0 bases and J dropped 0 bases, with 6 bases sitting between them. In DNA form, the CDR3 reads TGTGCCAGCAGCTTAGCTGAGAGCTCCTACGAGCAGTACTTC. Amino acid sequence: CASSLAESSYEQYF. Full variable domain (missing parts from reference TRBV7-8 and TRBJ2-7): GAGVSQSPRYKVAKRGQDVALRCDPISGHVSLFWYQQALGQGPEFLTYFQNEAQLDKSGLPSDRFFAERPEGSVSTLKIQRTQQEDSAVYLCASSLAESSYEQYFGPGTRLTVT.